Listed below are T cell receptor beta chains from one sample, sequenced in a study of blood T cell repertoires in COVID-19. Profiling relied on immunoSEQ multiplex PCR, and the TCRdb table lists in-frame clones only, not all of them. The table includes 75,000 to 80,000 clones, 86% detected once. The specimen sequenced was peripheral blood. The source of these receptors is a human donor in a cohort sampled during active COVID-19. Both conserved end residues are part of each CDR3. Each record gives: V gene, J gene, D gene, clone size, CDR3 protein, CDR3 DNA. A D gene is named only where the DNA matches it firmly. Clone size appears in some rows only: once, few, many, or a class for an expanded clone.

v_call: TRBV5-1
j_call: TRBJ1-3
d_call: TRBD1
clone_size: -
cdr3_aa: CASRGGTGASGNTIYF
cdr3_nt: TGCGCCAGCAGGGGGGGAACAGGGGCCTCTGGAAACACCATATATTTT

v_call: TRBV29-1
j_call: TRBJ1-2
d_call: TRBD1
clone_size: -
cdr3_aa: CSVDALDRGHGYTF
cdr3_nt: TGCAGCGTTGACGCGCTGGACAGGGGGCATGGCTACACCTTC

v_call: TRBV5-1
j_call: TRBJ2-1
d_call: TRBD2
clone_size: -
cdr3_aa: CASSTTPTSGYNEQFF
cdr3_nt: TGCGCCAGCAGCACAACACCGACTAGCGGCTACAATGAGCAGTTCTTC

v_call: TRBV11-2
j_call: TRBJ1-1
d_call: -
clone_size: -
cdr3_aa: CASSSGAFGTEAFF
cdr3_nt: TGTGCCAGCAGCTCTGGGGCCTTCGGGACAGAAGCTTTCTTT

v_call: TRBV30
j_call: TRBJ1-5
d_call: -
clone_size: -
cdr3_aa: CAWSRWGDQPQHF
cdr3_nt: TGTGCCTGGAGCCGGTGGGGGGATCAGCCCCAGCATTTT

v_call: TRBV5-4
j_call: TRBJ2-3
d_call: TRBD1
clone_size: -
cdr3_aa: CASSLEVDRGQTDTQYF
cdr3_nt: TGTGCCAGCAGCTTGGAGGTGGACAGGGGGCAGACAGATACGCAGTATTTT

v_call: TRBV7-3
j_call: TRBJ2-1
d_call: -
clone_size: -
cdr3_aa: CASSPSRGNEQFF
cdr3_nt: TGTGCCAGCAGCCCCTCGAGAGGCAATGAGCAGTTCTTC

v_call: TRBV14
j_call: TRBJ2-5
d_call: -
clone_size: -
cdr3_aa: CASSQARGASTETQYF
cdr3_nt: TGTGCCAGCAGCCAAGCCCGGGGAGCGAGTACAGAGACCCAGTACTTC

v_call: TRBV7-2
j_call: TRBJ2-1
d_call: -
clone_size: -
cdr3_aa: CASSPPPEGRNEQFF
cdr3_nt: TGTGCCAGCAGCCCGCCGCCTGAGGGAAGGAATGAGCAGTTCTTC

v_call: TRBV6-6
j_call: TRBJ1-1
d_call: -
clone_size: once
cdr3_aa: CASSYRYGGAPEAFF
cdr3_nt: TGTGCCAGCAGTTACCGATATGGGGGGGCGCCTGAAGCTTTCTTT

v_call: TRBV29-1
j_call: TRBJ1-1
d_call: -
clone_size: few
cdr3_aa: CSVEMYRATEAFF
cdr3_nt: TGCAGCGTTGAAATGTACAGGGCAACTGAAGCTTTCTTT

v_call: TRBV5-1
j_call: TRBJ1-1
d_call: TRBD1
clone_size: -
cdr3_aa: CASSPQQGADTEAFF
cdr3_nt: TGCGCCAGCAGCCCACAACAGGGGGCGGACACTGAAGCTTTCTTT

v_call: TRBV6-6
j_call: TRBJ1-1
d_call: -
clone_size: -
cdr3_aa: CASGMDGRVEAFF
cdr3_nt: TGTGCCAGCGGCATGGACGGGCGGGTTGAAGCTTTCTTT

v_call: TRBV7-6
j_call: TRBJ1-2
d_call: -
clone_size: -
cdr3_aa: CASSLVARDNYGYTF
cdr3_nt: TGTGCCAGCAGCTTAGTAGCCAGGGATAACTATGGCTACACCTTC

v_call: TRBV21-1
j_call: TRBJ2-1
d_call: -
clone_size: -
cdr3_aa: CASSKDYLTWNEQFF
cdr3_nt: TGTGCCAGCAGCAAGGACTACCTGACGTGGAATGAGCAGTTCTTC

v_call: TRBV12-3/TRBV12-4
j_call: TRBJ2-1
d_call: TRBD1
clone_size: -
cdr3_aa: CASSRGQYNEQFF
cdr3_nt: TGTGCCAGCAGTAGGGGACAGTACAATGAGCAGTTCTTC

v_call: TRBV7-9
j_call: TRBJ2-2
d_call: TRBD2
clone_size: -
cdr3_aa: CASSSDSGGASGELFF
cdr3_nt: TGTGCCAGCAGCTCTGATAGCGGGGGGGCCTCCGGGGAGCTGTTTTTT

v_call: TRBV11-3
j_call: TRBJ2-3
d_call: -
clone_size: -
cdr3_aa: CASSSRGGADTQYF
cdr3_nt: TGTGCCAGCAGCTCCAGAGGGGGAGCAGATACGCAGTATTTT

v_call: TRBV28
j_call: TRBJ2-6
d_call: -
clone_size: -
cdr3_aa: CAIKSSGANVLTF
cdr3_nt: TGTGCCATCAAATCCTCTGGGGCCAACGTCCTGACTTTC

v_call: TRBV4-3
j_call: TRBJ2-1
d_call: TRBD2
clone_size: -
cdr3_aa: CASSPRWRGGLDEQFF
cdr3_nt: TGCGCCAGCAGCCCCCGGTGGCGGGGGGGCCTGGATGAGCAGTTCTTC

v_call: TRBV10-1
j_call: TRBJ2-1
d_call: TRBD2
clone_size: -
cdr3_aa: CASSDVLAGGNEQFF
cdr3_nt: TGCGCCAGCAGTGATGTGTTAGCGGGGGGTAATGAGCAGTTCTTC

v_call: TRBV19
j_call: TRBJ2-1
d_call: -
clone_size: -
cdr3_aa: CASSIAGIYYNEQFF
cdr3_nt: TGTGCCAGTAGTATCGCAGGGATCTACTACAATGAGCAGTTCTTC

v_call: TRBV7-6
j_call: TRBJ2-3
d_call: TRBD2
clone_size: -
cdr3_aa: CASRLTSGPGTDTQYF
cdr3_nt: TGTGCCAGCAGACTTACTAGCGGCCCAGGAACAGATACGCAGTATTTT

v_call: TRBV28
j_call: TRBJ1-5
d_call: -
clone_size: -
cdr3_aa: CASSRGGRDSNQPQHF
cdr3_nt: TGTGCCAGCAGTCGGGGTGGGCGGGATAGCAATCAGCCCCAGCATTTT

v_call: TRBV6-5
j_call: TRBJ1-2
d_call: TRBD1
clone_size: -
cdr3_aa: CASSYIQTGLHYGYTF
cdr3_nt: TGTGCCAGCAGTTACATCCAGACAGGGTTACACTATGGCTACACCTTC

v_call: TRBV30
j_call: TRBJ1-4
d_call: TRBD1
clone_size: -
cdr3_aa: CAWRLTGRNEKLFF
cdr3_nt: TGTGCCTGGAGACTGACAGGGAGGAATGAAAAACTGTTTTTT

v_call: TRBV5-8
j_call: TRBJ2-7
d_call: TRBD1
clone_size: -
cdr3_aa: CASRDRTGYGEQYF
cdr3_nt: TGTGCCAGCAGGGACAGGACAGGGTATGGCGAGCAGTACTTC

v_call: TRBV28
j_call: TRBJ2-7
d_call: TRBD2
clone_size: -
cdr3_aa: CASSLAGSGTHEQYF
cdr3_nt: TGTGCCAGCAGTTTAGCGGGCAGCGGGACCCACGAGCAGTACTTC